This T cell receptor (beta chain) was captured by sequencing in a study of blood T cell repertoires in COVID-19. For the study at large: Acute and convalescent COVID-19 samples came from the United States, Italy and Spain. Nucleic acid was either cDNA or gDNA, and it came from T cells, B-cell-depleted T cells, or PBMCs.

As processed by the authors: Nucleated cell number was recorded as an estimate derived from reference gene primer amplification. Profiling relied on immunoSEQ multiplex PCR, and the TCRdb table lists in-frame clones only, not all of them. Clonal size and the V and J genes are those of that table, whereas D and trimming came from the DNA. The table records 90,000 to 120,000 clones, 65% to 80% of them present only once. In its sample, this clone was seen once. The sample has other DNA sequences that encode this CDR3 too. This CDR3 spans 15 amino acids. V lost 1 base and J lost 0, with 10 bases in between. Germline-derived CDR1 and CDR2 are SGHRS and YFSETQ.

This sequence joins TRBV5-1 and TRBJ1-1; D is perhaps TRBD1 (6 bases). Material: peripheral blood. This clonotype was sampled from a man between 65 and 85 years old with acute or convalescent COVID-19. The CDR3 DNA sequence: TGCGCCAGCAGCTTGAGCGGACAGCTGAACACTGAAGCTTTCTTT. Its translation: CASSLSGQLNTEAFF. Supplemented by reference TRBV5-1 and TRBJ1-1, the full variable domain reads KAGVTQTPRYLIKTRGQQVTLSCSPISGHRSVSWYQQTPGQGLQFLFEYFSETQRNKGNFPGRFSGRQFSNSRSEMNVSTLELGDSALYLCASSLSGQLNTEAFFGQGTRLTVV.